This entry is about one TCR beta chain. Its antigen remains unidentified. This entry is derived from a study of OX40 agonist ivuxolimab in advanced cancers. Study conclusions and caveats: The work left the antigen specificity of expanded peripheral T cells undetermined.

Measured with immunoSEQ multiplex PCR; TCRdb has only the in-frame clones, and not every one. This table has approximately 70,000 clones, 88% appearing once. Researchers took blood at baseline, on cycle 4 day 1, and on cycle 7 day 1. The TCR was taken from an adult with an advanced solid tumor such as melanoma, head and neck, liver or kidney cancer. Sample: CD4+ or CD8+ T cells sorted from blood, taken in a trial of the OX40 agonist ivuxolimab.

The chain's CDR3 is CATLSGSGSPGGTQYF. CDR3 coding DNA: TGTGCCACGCTCTCGGGTAGCGGGTCCCCAGGGGGTACGCAGTATTTT. The chain recombines TRBV27 with TRBJ2-3; D may match TRBD1 or TRBD2 (7 bases each). Germline loops: CDR1 MNHEY, CDR2 SMNVEV (reference sequence). The CDR3 consists of 16 residues. V was cut by 10 bases and J by 8 bases, with 28 bases left in between.